The rows below give T cell receptor beta chains drawn from one sample of a study of T-cell memory formation after mild COVID-19. TCRdb called the 5' RACE reads again in MiXCR, with one record for every CDR3 protein. Of some 65,000 distinct CDR3 sequences in the sample, approximately 15% were seen once. The sample consisted of PBMCs or a T cell subset sorted from them (not recorded which). The receptors come from an adult woman who had mild COVID-19 (a few samples of this study predate the infection). Cell type and time point are not known. Both conserved end residues are part of each CDR3. D genes are given only for firm matches. The size of a clone is reported for some rows only, either as once, few or many, or as a class for expanded clones.

CDR3 DNA,CDR3 protein,J gene,V gene,clone size,D gene
TGTGCCAGCAGCCCCTTGAGTTGGGGGATCCACAATGAGCAGTTCTTC,CASSPLSWGIHNEQFF,TRBJ2-1,TRBV12-3/TRBV12-4,-,-
TGCGCCAGCAGCCAAGGGATAGGAACTGAAGCTTTCTTT,CASSQGIGTEAFF,TRBJ1-1,TRBV4-1,-,-
TGTGCCAGCAGCCAGCGGCGTCAGGGGTGGCCTGAAGCTTTCTTT,CASSQRRQGWPEAFF,TRBJ1-1,TRBV11-3,-,-
TGTGCCAGCAGTACGGGACACGGGCAGGAAGAGACCCAGTACTTC,CASSTGHGQEETQYF,TRBJ2-5,TRBV3-1,-,-
TGTGCCAGCAGCGCCGGCGGGACAGCGTACACCGGGGAGCTGTTTTTT,CASSAGGTAYTGELFF,TRBJ2-2,TRBV9,-,-
TGCAGCGTTGGACAGGGGGCAGAGAGTCAGCCCCAGCATTTT,CSVGQGAESQPQHF,TRBJ1-5,TRBV29-1,-,TRBD1
TGTGCCAGCAGTGATCCGGGGGGAAACTCCTACGAGCAGTACTTC,CASSDPGGNSYEQYF,TRBJ2-7,TRBV25-1,-,TRBD2
TGTGCCACCAGTGATAATCATAACACTGAAGCTTTCTTT,CATSDNHNTEAFF,TRBJ1-1,TRBV24-1,-,-
TGTGCCAGCAGCTTGAGAGCCGGGGAGCTGTTTTTT,CASSLRAGELFF,TRBJ2-2,TRBV7-9,many,-
TGCGCCAGCAGCCATGTGACGGGGGCGACAGATACGCAGTATTTT,CASSHVTGATDTQYF,TRBJ2-3,TRBV4-1,-,-
TGTGCCAGCAGCCCCCGGACAGGATCCTACGAGCAGTACTTC,CASSPRTGSYEQYF,TRBJ2-7,TRBV7-6,few,TRBD1
TGTGCCAGCAGCCGGACAGCGGATCCCTACGAGCAGTACTTC,CASSRTADPYEQYF,TRBJ2-7,TRBV7-9,few,-
TGTGCCAGCAGCCCAGGGGTCGCAGATAATCAGCCCCAGCATTTT,CASSPGVADNQPQHF,TRBJ1-5,TRBV6-2/TRBV6-3,medium-sized,-
TGCGCCAGCAGCTTAGAAACAGGGTTCTCCTACGAGCAGTACTTC,CASSLETGFSYEQYF,TRBJ2-7,TRBV5-1,-,-
TGTGCCAGCAGCCAAGACTGGCCAGGGAACTATGAGCAGTTCTTC,CASSQDWPGNYEQFF,TRBJ2-1,TRBV4-2,few,-
TGTGCCAGCAGCTATAAGGACAGGCGGGATACGCAGTATTTT,CASSYKDRRDTQYF,TRBJ2-3,TRBV7-9,-,TRBD1
TGCAGCGTTGAAGATCCGGACAGATCTCTTTATGGCTACACCTTC,CSVEDPDRSLYGYTF,TRBJ1-2,TRBV29-1,-,-
TGCGCCAGCAGCTTGTCGCGGGGGAGCTCCTACAATGAGCAGTTCTTC,CASSLSRGSSYNEQFF,TRBJ2-1,TRBV5-1,many,TRBD2
TGTGCCAGCAGCATTACAACGTCCTACGAGCAGTACTTC,CASSITTSYEQYF,TRBJ2-7,TRBV7-9,-,-
TGTGCCAGCAGTGAAGATTCAGGGGGCGTAGCTGAAGCTTTCTTT,CASSEDSGGVAEAFF,TRBJ1-1,TRBV6-1,-,TRBD1
TGTGCCAGCAGCCGGGGACTAGCGGGGGGAAATGAGCAGTTCTTC,CASSRGLAGGNEQFF,TRBJ2-1,TRBV12-3/TRBV12-4,-,TRBD2
TGTGCCAGCAGTATCGAGCATATTGTCTACAATGAGCAGTTCTTC,CASSIEHIVYNEQFF,TRBJ2-1,TRBV6-6,-,-
TGCAGCGTTATCGGCCAATCCAATGAGCAGTTCTTC,CSVIGQSNEQFF,TRBJ2-1,TRBV29-1,few,-
TGTGCCAGCAGCCAAGACCTAGCGGGAGGTACAGATACGCAGTATTTT,CASSQDLAGGTDTQYF,TRBJ2-3,TRBV4-2,-,TRBD2